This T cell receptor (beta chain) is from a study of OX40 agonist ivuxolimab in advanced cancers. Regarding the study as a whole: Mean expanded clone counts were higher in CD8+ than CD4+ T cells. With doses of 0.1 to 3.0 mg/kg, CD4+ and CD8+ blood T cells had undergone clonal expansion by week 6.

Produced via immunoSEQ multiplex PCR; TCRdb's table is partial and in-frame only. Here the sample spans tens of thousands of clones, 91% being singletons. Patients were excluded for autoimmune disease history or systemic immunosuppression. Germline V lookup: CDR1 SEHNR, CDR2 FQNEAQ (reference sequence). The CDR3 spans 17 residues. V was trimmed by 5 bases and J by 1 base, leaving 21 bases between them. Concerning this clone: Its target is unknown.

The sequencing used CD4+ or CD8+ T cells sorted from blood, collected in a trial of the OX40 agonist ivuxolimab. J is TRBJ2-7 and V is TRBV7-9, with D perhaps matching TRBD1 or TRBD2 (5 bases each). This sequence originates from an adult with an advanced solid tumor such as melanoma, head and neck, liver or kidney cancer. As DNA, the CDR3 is TGTGCCAGCAGCCACAATCCCGGGACCGACTTTTCCTACGAGCAGTACTTC. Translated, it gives CASSHNPGTDFSYEQYF.